The present T cell receptor beta chain was sequenced within a study of breast tumors, draining lymph nodes, adjacent tissues. The CDR3 sequence is 12 residues long. Looked up from germline, CDR1 is WNHNN and CDR2 is SYGVQD (reference sequence). About this clonotype itself: One end of the junction varies from germline; a read error may be responsible.

MiXCR, run by TCRdb on the multiplex PCR reads, gives a single entry per CDR3 protein. Among about 66,000 distinct CDR3 sequences listed, approximately 40% were seen once. This sequence originates from a female donor with breast cancer. Some clones in this sample may be carry-over from other donors' samples. The J gene is TRBJ2-1, the V gene TRBV10-1; 7 bases are shared with TRBD1. Sequencing used breast tumor tissue. CDR3 amino acids: CASSKDDRAKSF. The CDR3 DNA reads as TGTGCCAGCAGTAAGGATGACAGGGCCAAGTCCTTC.